This TCR beta chain was obtained from a study of cytomegalovirus exposure and HLA in healthy donors. Across the whole study: The use of the same platform for the 95 to 150 validation repertoires and the roughly 700 first-cohort repertoires was reported by a later analysis.

Using immunoSEQ multiplex PCR, the repertoire was profiled, and TCRdb retains in-frame clones only, with some absent. The sample yields about 360,000 clones, about nine tenths seen once. Overall study results and limits: Most TCRs appeared rarely, but some public TCRs recurred in many donors. The classifier reportedly diagnosed cytomegalovirus status with high specificity and sensitivity. Specific recognition of CMV antigens was confirmed in vitro for a few chains (all CMV-associated).

Germline assignment: CDR1 MNHNS and CDR2 SASEGT. Trimming removed 10 bases from V and 4 bases from J, with 17 bases in between. The CDR3 sequence is 14 residues long. With respect to this clone: Its antigen remains unidentified.

The J gene is TRBJ1-5, the V gene TRBV6-1; D may be TRBD1 (6 bases). This receptor was identified in a woman aged 18-29 years in good health and CMV-seronegative. What was sequenced was PBMCs. CDR3 DNA: TGTGCCACCCGCCGCCCAGGGGAAAATCAGCCCCAGCATTTT. Amino acids: CATRRPGENQPQHF.